The 2 T cell receptor beta chains listed next were all sequenced from one sample in a study of Ad26.COV2.S vaccination and SARS-CoV-2 variants. The assay was immunoSEQ multiplex PCR, and TCRdb's table has in-frame clones only and misses some. Found here are about 680,000 clones, about 90% of them singletons; the top ten hold approximately 1.5%. Treatment reported: roughly 18 received Ad26.COV2.S at low or high dose, single or two shots; several received placebo; per-sample allocation not given. It was on day 63 after the first vaccine or placebo injection that samples were taken. Here the sequenced sample was peripheral blood, taken in a trial of Ad26.COV2.S vaccine versus placebo. These receptors were obtained from a person aged 18 to 65 who received the Ad26.COV2.S COVID-19 vaccine or a placebo.

The chain has TRBV18 and TRBJ2-3, with a possible D match to TRBD2 (6 bases). Trimming cost V 6 bases and J 7 bases, with 17 bases left between them. The V gene's germline CDR1 is KGHSH and CDR2 LQKENI. The CDR3 spans 14 residues. In nucleotides, the CDR3 is TGTGCCAGCTCCCCAGACGGAGGGGTACATACGCAGTATTTT. It specifies CASSPDGGVHTQYF.

The chain employs TRBV29-1 and TRBJ1-2, with TRBD1 identical over 10 bases. Germline V gene sequence: CDR1 SQVTM, CDR2 ANQGSEA. The J segment lost 6 bases and the V segment lost 7 bases, leaving 8 bases of the junction unmatched. This CDR3 comprises 13 residues. The CDR3 protein is CSADRDRGHGYTF. CDR3 DNA: TGCAGCGCCGATAGGGACAGGGGACATGGCTACACCTTC.